This T cell receptor (beta chain) originates from a study of tumor and adjacent non-tumor tissue in lung cancer. Overall study: The cohort had about 12 adenocarcinoma, a couple of squamous cell and 1 small cell patients. The patients, around 9 men and a few women, were roughly 30 to 80 with stage I to III disease. Study conclusions and caveats: In normal lung, the top 100 clones were significantly more dominant than in tumor.

Trimming left V 8 bases short and J 5 bases short, with 9 bases between. The CDR3 totals 11 residues. Per the germline V gene, CDR1 is SQVTM and CDR2 is ANQGSEA. A modified ARM-PCR protocol with three rounds of nested PCR amplified TCRbeta. In TCRdb, the multiplex PCR reads were re-called with MiXCR into one record per CDR3 protein. The sample yields under 100,000 distinct CDR3 sequences, around 65% seen once. Comment on this clonotype: Antigen unknown. A read error may explain this, as a much larger clone is one base away.

RNA was extracted from bulk tissue without any cell sorting. The sequence was collected from a man between 65 and 79 years old with non-small cell lung cancer. The J gene is TRBJ1-4, the V gene TRBV29-1; no definite D call. The specimen was lung tumor tissue. The CDR3 region is CSIAGNEKLFF. CDR3 in DNA: TGCAGCATTGCGGGAAATGAAAAACTGTTTTTT. Combining the CDR3 with reference TRBV29-1 and TRBJ1-4 gives the whole variable domain SAVISQKPSRDICQRGTSLTIQCQVDSQVTMMFWYRQQPGQSLTLIATANQGSEATYESGFVIDKFPISRPNLTFSTLTVSNMSPEDSSIYLCSIAGNEKLFFGSGTQLSVL.